The T cell receptor beta chain described here comes from a study of T cell repertoires in cytomegalovirus infection (dated by TCRdb to the late 2010s). For context, the study as a whole: Peptide stimulations targeted recently identified HLA-C-restricted CMV epitopes, whose presentation resists viral immunomodulation, together with well-studied HLA-B-restricted epitopes. Donor HLA type was relevant to the analysis, as public TCR beta signatures indicated carriage of CMV infection together with the matching HLA type. Findings and caveats that apply to the study as a whole: In the ex vivo response, HLA-C-restricted CMV-specific TCR beta clonotypes were dominant, and in two of eight donors the single most frequent clonotype came from this HLA-C-restricted group. Cumulative frequency of public TCR beta family members discriminated carriers of CMV infection plus the relevant HLA type in this cohort and an independent roughly 330-donor cohort.

This clonotype has a handful of counts. The clone's antigen remains unknown. No clone much larger than this one lies a single base away; base qualities are absent. The intended sense of this specimen's treatment or condition label: in vitro stimulation with specific CMV peptide epitopes to enrich CMV-specific T cells. TCRdb lists the instrument as Illumina HiSeq 1500. TCRdb's own reprocessing of the public reads used fastp at Q25 and MiXCR and kept productive beta chains. Every CDR3 protein is listed once, alongside the most common genes and DNA of its rows. Recorded for this sample are roughly 180,000 distinct CDR3 sequences; about a fifth of them occurred a single time. The ten largest account for roughly 25% of the sample. Measured from the cysteine to the phenylalanine, the CDR3 is 15 residues long. Only the CDR3 region is kept as DNA, spanning 45 bases read in frame from base 1. At the junction V is shortened by 4 bases and J by 0 bases, with 9 bases in between.

This specimen consisted of CD8+ T cells from cultured PBMCs, obtained from culture after CMV antigen stimulation. This sequence was found in a human donor in good health (CMV status not recorded). Some clones in this sample may be carry-over from other donors' samples. The chain links TRBV12-3 or TRBV12-4 with TRBJ1-4; TRBD1 is possibly the D segment (6 matching bases). The sequence in DNA is TGTGCCAGCAGTTCAGGGGTCTCAACTAATGAAAAACTGTTTTTT. This yields the protein CASSSGVSTNEKLFF.